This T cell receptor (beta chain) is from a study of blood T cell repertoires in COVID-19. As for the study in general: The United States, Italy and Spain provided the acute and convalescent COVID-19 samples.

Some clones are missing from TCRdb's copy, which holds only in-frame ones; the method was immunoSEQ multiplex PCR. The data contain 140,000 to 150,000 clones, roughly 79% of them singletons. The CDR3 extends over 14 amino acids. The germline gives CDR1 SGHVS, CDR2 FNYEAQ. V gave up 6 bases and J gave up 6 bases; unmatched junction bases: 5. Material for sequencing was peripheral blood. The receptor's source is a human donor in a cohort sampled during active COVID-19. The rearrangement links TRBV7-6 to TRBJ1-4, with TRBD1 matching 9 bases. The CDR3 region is CASSSQGAYEKLFF. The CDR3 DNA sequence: TGTGCCAGCAGTTCACAGGGGGCCTATGAAAAACTGTTTTTT.